The clone carrying this T cell receptor (beta chain) was seen a handful of times. Antigen specificity is unknown. The data originate from a study of cytomegalovirus exposure and HLA in healthy donors. The PCR ran on 60 Vbeta and 13 Jbeta primers. Produced via immunoSEQ multiplex PCR; TCRdb's table is partial and in-frame only. The data contain 110,000 to 150,000 clones, 70% to 80% of them singletons. Study outcomes and limitations: A later analysis linked around 15,000 TCR beta sequences to HLA alleles at 0.05 false discovery rate. For presence/absence analyses, sequencing depth was assumed to be roughly uniform across donors.

Germline V gives CDR1 SGHTA, CDR2 FQGNSA. Trimming pared 2 bases from V and 10 bases from J, leaving 15 bases between. The length of the CDR3 is 14 residues. Sequencing used PBMCs. The chain is built from TRBV7-2 and TRBJ2-1; D is perhaps TRBD2 (5 bases). The TCR was taken from a man between 18 and 29 years old in good health and CMV-seronegative. CDR3 nucleotides: TGTGCCAGCAGCTTAACCGACCGGCCGGGGGAGCAGTTCTTC. Translated, it gives CASSLTDRPGEQFF.